A selection of T cell receptor beta chains follows, all from one sample in a study of vaccination and CD4 T cells after COVID-19. TCRdb redid the calling of the PCR reads with MiXCR, one entry per CDR3 protein. Here the sample spans around 10,000 distinct CDR3 sequences, roughly two fifths being singletons. No antigen is known for these receptors. Sequencing input: CD4+ T cells from blood, cultured in vitro. Receptor source: a human donor who had recovered from COVID-19. Both conserved end residues are part of each CDR3. D genes are given only for firm matches. Rows give clone size only sometimes, using once, few, many, or a class for an expanded clone.

>TRBJ2-3|TRBV20-1|TRBD2|.
CSARIWGLAGSTDTQYF
TGCAGTGCTAGAATTTGGGGACTAGCGGGTTCGACAGATACGCAGTATTTT
>TRBJ2-1|TRBV6-1|TRBD1|few
CASSLPGTGGFNEQFF
TGTGCCAGCTCCCTTCCGGGGACAGGCGGGTTCAATGAGCAGTTCTTC
>TRBJ1-2|TRBV10-3|TRBD1|.
CAITQSPTGATGYGYTF
TGTGCCATCACCCAATCCCCTACAGGGGCCACGGGGTATGGCTACACCTTC
>TRBJ2-5|TRBV11-2|.|once
CASSLGTGTGRGVTQYF
TGTGCCAGCAGCTTAGGCACAGGGACGGGCAGGGGTGTGACCCAGTACTTC
>TRBJ1-4|TRBV19|.|few
CASSADLQNEKLFF
TGTGCCAGTAGTGCGGACTTACAGAATGAAAAACTGTTTTTT
>TRBJ1-2|TRBV5-6|.|.
CASSLARGFSGYTF
TGTGCCAGCAGCTTGGCCAGGGGTTTTAGTGGCTACACCTTC
>TRBJ2-1|TRBV24-1|TRBD2|few
CATSDVGGFSYNEQFF
TGTGCCACCAGTGATGTCGGGGGGTTCTCCTACAATGAGCAGTTCTTC
>TRBJ2-2|TRBV6-5|TRBD2|.
CASSYQVSGGPGGELFF
TGTGCCAGCAGTTACCAAGTTAGCGGGGGGCCGGGCGGGGAGCTGTTTTTT
>TRBJ1-1|TRBV20-1|TRBD1|few
CSAKRQGGEAFF
TGCAGTGCCAAGCGACAGGGAGGTGAAGCTTTCTTT
>TRBJ2-3|TRBV15|.|.
CATSRGGLVPSRDTQYF
TGTGCCACCAGCAGAGGGGGACTTGTCCCCTCACGAGATACGCAGTATTTT
>TRBJ2-3|TRBV4-3|.|.
CASSQYVGAGTDTQYF
TGCGCCAGCAGCCAGTATGTGGGGGCCGGCACAGATACGCAGTATTTT
>TRBJ2-7|TRBV12-3/TRBV12-4|.|.
CASSSSAGSFKQYF
TGTGCCAGCAGCTCGTCGGCAGGGTCCTTCAAGCAGTACTTC
>TRBJ2-3|TRBV28|TRBD2|.
CASSPPLAASTDTQYF
TGTGCCAGCAGTCCGCCACTAGCGGCTAGCACAGATACGCAGTATTTT
>TRBJ1-4|TRBV27|TRBD1|.
CASSPMTGVGEKLFF
TGTGCCAGCAGTCCAATGACAGGGGTGGGTGAAAAACTGTTTTTT
>TRBJ1-2|TRBV11-2|.|few
CASSLGRGYHGYTF
TGTGCCAGCAGCTTAGGCAGGGGCTACCATGGCTACACCTTC
>TRBJ1-5|TRBV7-2|.|few
CASSSGLEQPQHF
TGTGCCAGCAGCTCGGGATTGGAGCAGCCCCAGCATTTT
>TRBJ1-5|TRBV20-1|.|.
CSARVAQGFSNQPQHF
TGCAGTGCTAGAGTCGCACAGGGATTTAGCAATCAGCCCCAGCATTTT
>TRBJ2-5|TRBV5-1|TRBD2|few
CASSLGKWGLGLVRETQYF
TGCGCCAGCAGCTTGGGAAAGTGGGGACTCGGACTAGTGCGAGAGACCCAGTACTTC
>TRBJ2-1|TRBV7-9|.|.
CASSIQGLGGNEQFF
TGTGCCAGCAGCATACAGGGGCTCGGGGGCAATGAGCAGTTCTTC
>TRBJ2-3|TRBV24-1|TRBD2|.
CATSDQYTSGASTDTQYF
TGTGCCACCAGTGATCAGTACACTAGCGGAGCTAGCACAGATACGCAGTATTTT
>TRBJ1-1|TRBV2|.|.
CASRPPSGNTEAFF
TGTGCCAGCAGACCACCAAGCGGGAACACTGAAGCTTTCTTT
>TRBJ2-1|TRBV20-1|TRBD2|medium-sized
CSARGTSGRGYYNEQFF
TGCAGTGCTAGAGGGACTAGCGGGAGAGGGTACTACAATGAGCAGTTCTTC
>TRBJ2-7|TRBV7-2|.|few
CASSYSSGYGEQYF
TGTGCCAGCAGCTACAGCTCTGGGTACGGCGAGCAGTACTTC
>TRBJ2-3|TRBV20-1|TRBD1|.
CSARARDRGFADTQYF
TGCAGTGCTAGAGCCAGGGACAGGGGGTTCGCAGATACGCAGTATTTT
>TRBJ1-5|TRBV6-2/TRBV6-3|TRBD1|.
CASSSRQGSGNQPQHF
TGTGCCAGCAGCTCACGACAGGGGAGCGGCAATCAGCCCCAGCATTTT
>TRBJ2-7|TRBV10-1|.|.
CASSPRSSYEQYF
TGCGCCAGCAGTCCCCGGAGCTCCTACGAGCAGTACTTC
>TRBJ2-2|TRBV6-1|TRBD1|few
CASSPTNPGQGSSGELFF
TGTGCCAGCAGTCCTACGAACCCGGGACAGGGTTCGTCCGGGGAGCTGTTTTTT
>TRBJ2-7|TRBV5-4|TRBD1|few
CASSLRTGDEQYF
TGTGCCAGCAGCTTGAGGACAGGGGACGAGCAGTACTTC
>TRBJ2-2|TRBV4-1|TRBD1|few
CASRDRTNTGELFF
TGCGCCAGCAGGGACAGGACGAACACCGGGGAGCTGTTTTTT
>TRBJ2-2|TRBV29-1|TRBD2|.
CSVAPSGRETGELFF
TGCAGCGTTGCCCCTAGCGGGAGAGAAACCGGGGAGCTGTTTTTT
>TRBJ1-3|TRBV9|TRBD1|.
CAGSVTGQGGNTIYF
TGTGCCGGCAGCGTGACCGGACAGGGGGGAAACACCATATATTTT
>TRBJ2-4|TRBV24-1|TRBD1|few
CATLRDRLAKNIQYF
TGTGCCACCCTTAGGGACAGACTAGCCAAAAACATTCAGTACTTC
>TRBJ1-4|TRBV29-1|.|.
CSAKTWTATNEKLFF
TGCAGCGCCAAGACGTGGACGGCAACTAATGAAAAACTGTTTTTT
>TRBJ2-3|TRBV7-2|TRBD1|.
CASSLQTGGSDTQYF
TGTGCCAGCAGCTTACAGACAGGGGGATCGGATACGCAGTATTTT
>TRBJ2-7|TRBV28|.|.
CASSRPGPRSYEQYF
TGTGCCAGCAGTCGGCCCGGACCGCGATCCTACGAGCAGTACTTC
>TRBJ1-5|TRBV4-1|.|.
CASSQDRVIQPQHF
TGCGCCAGCAGCCAAGATCGGGTAATTCAGCCCCAGCATTTT
>TRBJ2-7|TRBV7-8|.|.
CASSAHPQGSYEQYF
TGTGCCAGCAGCGCCCACCCCCAGGGGTCCTACGAGCAGTACTTC
>TRBJ1-2|TRBV20-1|TRBD1|few
CSAGDRASYGYTF
TGCAGTGCTGGGGACAGGGCTTCCTATGGCTACACCTTC
>TRBJ2-2|TRBV24-1|.|.
CATSDPGELTGELFF
TGTGCCACCAGTGACCCGGGGGAGTTAACCGGGGAGCTGTTTTTT
>TRBJ2-7|TRBV12-5|.|.
CASGLGDNVYEQYF
TGTGCTAGTGGTTTGGGGGACAATGTATACGAGCAGTACTTC